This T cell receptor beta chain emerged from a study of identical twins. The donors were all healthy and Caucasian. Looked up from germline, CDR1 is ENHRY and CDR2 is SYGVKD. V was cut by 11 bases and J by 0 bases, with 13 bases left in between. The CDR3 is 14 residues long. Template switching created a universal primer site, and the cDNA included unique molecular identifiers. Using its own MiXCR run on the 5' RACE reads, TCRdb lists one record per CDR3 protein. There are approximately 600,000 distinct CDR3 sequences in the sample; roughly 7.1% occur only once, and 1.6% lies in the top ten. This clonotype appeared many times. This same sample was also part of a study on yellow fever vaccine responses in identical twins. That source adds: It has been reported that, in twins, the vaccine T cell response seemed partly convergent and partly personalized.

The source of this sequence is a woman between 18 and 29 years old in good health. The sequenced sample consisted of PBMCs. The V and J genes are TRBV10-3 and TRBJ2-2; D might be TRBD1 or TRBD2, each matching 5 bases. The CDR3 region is CASGPGSNTGELFF. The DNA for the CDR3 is TGTGCCTCGGGGCCGGGTTCGAACACCGGGGAGCTGTTTTTT.